The subject of this entry is one T cell receptor beta chain. The antigen is not known. One end of the junction does not line up with germline, which may come from a read error. These data come from a study of identical twins. Study-level points and caveats: Abundant cord blood beta clonotypes carried fewer insertions; memory repertoires showed none. Model-predicted out-of-frame TCR alpha sharing fell below observed values in monozygotic twins.

A single record per CDR3 protein comes from TCRdb applying MiXCR to the 5' RACE reads. Among under 250,000 distinct CDR3 sequences, less than 10% were seen once, and the ten largest hold about 5.5%. This CDR3 region has 14 residues. Germline V gene lookup returns CDR1 SGHAT and CDR2 FQDESV (reference sequence). The gene calls are TRBV11-1 and TRBJ2-7; TRBD1 aligns across 9 bases. The origin of this receptor is a young woman in good health. The specimen was memory (CD45RO+) T cells sorted from blood. CDR3 nucleotides: TGTGCCTGCAGCTTCCGGGACAGGGACCACGAGCAGTACTTC. As protein: CACSFRDRDHEQYF. The variable domain in full, with the rest retrieved from reference TRBV11-1 and TRBJ2-7, is EAEVAQSPRYKITEKSQAVAFWCDPISGHATLYWYRQILGQGPELLVQFQDESVVDDSQLPKDRFSAERLKGVDSTLKIQPAELGDSAMYLCACSFRDRDHEQYFGPGTRLTVT.